The 27 T cell receptor beta chains presented below share a single source sample, sequenced in a study of neurological immune-mediated disorders (dated by TCRdb to about 2019). Library construction relied on 5' RACE. For sequencing, an Illumina HiSeq 2500 was employed. TCRdb handled the public reads itself, with Q25 trimming in fastp and clone calling in MiXCR, and kept productive beta chains. Merged by CDR3 protein, the rows form single entries marked with the most common genes and DNA. Present in this sample are 70,000 to 75,000 distinct CDR3 sequences, approximately 14% of which were seen just once. 4.6% of the sample belongs to the ten largest clones. What the time point label conveys for this sample: longitudinal time-point 1 (baseline). Sequences were obtained from PBMCs. The receptors originated from a female donor with HTLV-1-associated myelopathy (HAM/TSP).

The table lists this clonotype with a few counts. This sequence joins TRBV5-5 and TRBJ2-1; D is uncertain. The germline gives CDR1 SGHKS, CDR2 YYEKEE (reference sequence). V was pared by 0 bases and J by 7 bases, with 14 bases between. CDR3 length: 15 amino acids. The CDR3 DNA sequence: TGTGCCAGCAGCTTGGCGCTTCGTAGGGTAAATGAGCAGTTCTTC. Amino acid sequence: CASSLALRRVNEQFF.

This clonotype was seen repeatedly, ten times or more. The genes are TRBV10-3 and TRBJ2-1; the match to TRBD2 covers 8 bases. Looked up from germline, CDR1 is ENHRY and CDR2 is SYGVKD. With V trimmed by 10 bases and J by 9 bases, 17 bases remained unmatched. CDR3 length: 15 residues. Here the CDR3 DNA reads TGTGCCACTCAACGGAGCGGGGGAGAAATTGGTGAGCAGTTCTTC. Translation: CATQRSGGEIGEQFF.

This clonotype was detected many times. The CDR3: CATSSSGGLTGELFF. The CDR3 DNA follows: TGTGCCACCAGCTCTAGCGGGGGGCTTACCGGGGAGCTGTTTTTT. This sequence joins TRBV24-1 and TRBJ2-2; 11 bases align to TRBD2. The CDR3 consists of 15 residues. V gave up 7 bases and J gave up 5 bases; unmatched junction bases: 5. Germline assignment: CDR1 KGHDR and CDR2 SFDVKD.

This clonotype was seen repeatedly, ten times or more. This chain uses TRBV4-1 with TRBJ2-7; a weak D match, TRBD2 (5 bases). V lost 4 bases, J lost 3 bases, and 13 bases lay in between. Per the germline V gene, CDR1 is MGHRA and CDR2 is YSYEKL. CDR3 size: 14 residues. CDR3 bases: TGCGCCAGCAGCCGCTCCCCTGACTACTACGAGCAGTACTTC. Its protein product is CASSRSPDYYEQYF.

J is TRBJ2-2 and V is TRBV18; possible D gene TRBD2, 5 bases. CDR1 KGHSH and CDR2 LQKENI come from the germline V gene. V was trimmed by 3 bases and J by 6 bases, leaving 11 bases between them. This CDR3 is 14 amino acids long. This chain's CDR3 is CASSPPRVAGELFF. CDR3 nucleotides: TGTGCCAGCTCACCGCCGAGGGTCGCCGGGGAGCTGTTTTTT.

This clonotype was picked up many times. The chain couples TRBV5-1 to TRBJ2-7; 13 bases align to TRBD2. CDR1 is SGHRS, CDR2 YFSETQ, per germline. The CDR3 totals 16 residues. The trim removed 3 bases at V and 5 bases at J, leaving 8 bases unmatched. CDR3 loop: CASSSTSGGGGNEQYF. CDR3 in DNA: TGCGCCAGCAGCTCTACTAGCGGGGGGGGAGGCAACGAGCAGTACTTC.

In this sample, this clonotype turned up a few times. The CDR3 loop reads CASKRGRSSYNEQFF. The CDR3 coding sequence is TGTGCCAGCAAGCGGGGGCGGAGCTCCTACAATGAGCAGTTCTTC. The chain employs TRBV28 and TRBJ2-1; 8 nucleotides align to TRBD2. Trimming cost V 7 bases and J 0 bases; bases outside gene matches: 5. CDR1 MDHEN and CDR2 SYDVKM come from the germline V gene. This CDR3 has 15 residues.

This clonotype came up many times. The rearrangement joins TRBV15 to TRBJ2-7; D perhaps matches TRBD1 (5 bases). The CDR3 is 14 amino acids. CDR1 LNHNV and CDR2 YYDKDF come from the germline V gene (reference sequence). V lost 1 base, J lost 2 bases, and 9 bases lay in between. The CDR3 nucleotides are TGTGCCACCAGCAGAGTAGGGGCCACCTACGAGCAGTACTTC. Encoded protein: CATSRVGATYEQYF.

This clonotype was observed many times. The V call is TRBV20-1, the J call TRBJ2-4; D unresolved. V dropped 0 bases and J dropped 6 bases, with 3 bases sitting between them. Germline V gene lookup returns CDR1 DFQATT and CDR2 SNEGSKA (reference sequence). This CDR3 spans 11 amino acids. The CDR3 DNA sequence: TGCAGTGCTAGAGAAATAAACATTCAGTACTTC. This codes for CSAREINIQYF.

This clonotype came up many times. CDR3 sequence reads: CAISELYGTGNSPLHF. In DNA form, the CDR3 reads TGTGCCATCAGTGAGTTGTATGGGACAGGGAACTCACCCCTCCACTTT. The chain is built from TRBV10-3 and TRBJ1-6; TRBD1 aligns across 9 bases. This CDR3 is 16 amino acids long. Trimming removed 1 base from V and 10 bases from J; junction bases left unmatched: 8. CDR1 and CDR2 from the germline V gene are ENHRY and SYGVKD.

Many counts were recorded for this clonotype. The chain links TRBV29-1 to TRBJ2-3; 9 bases agree with TRBD2. The trim removed 2 bases at V and 3 bases at J, leaving 3 bases unmatched. The CDR3 has 14 amino acids. Germline V gives CDR1 SQVTM, CDR2 ANQGSEA. CDR3 DNA sequence: TGCAGCGTTGAACCAGCGGGGGGAACAGATACGCAGTATTTT. It codes for CSVEPAGGTDTQYF.

In this sample, this clonotype turned up many times. The chain carries TRBV28 and TRBJ1-2; D is perhaps TRBD1 (5 bases). The CDR3 has 17 residues. Germline assignment: CDR1 MDHEN and CDR2 SYDVKM. Trimming shortened V by 5 bases and J by 0 bases, and 19 bases separated the two germline ends. The CDR3 coding sequence is TGTGCCAGCAGTCCCCCTCTTGGGGCAGAGGCTAACTATGGCTACACCTTC. It codes for CASSPPLGAEANYGYTF.

This clonotype was found many times. The chain employs TRBV5-1 and TRBJ2-3; D gene uncertain. Trimming cost V 2 bases and J 5 bases, with 6 bases left between them. CDR3 length: 12 amino acids. The germline V gene encodes CDR1 SGHRS and CDR2 YFSETQ. The CDR3 DNA follows: TGCGCCAGCAGCTTCTTGGGAGATACGCAGTATTTT. Translated, it gives CASSFLGDTQYF.

The chain is built from TRBV7-2 and TRBJ2-3, with D perhaps given as TRBD1 or TRBD2 (5 bases each). The V end was cut by 3 bases, the J end by 3 bases, with 16 bases between. This CDR3 spans 16 amino acids. Germline loops: CDR1 SGHTA, CDR2 FQGNSA. CDR3 sequence: CASSLEARGVTDTQYF. The CDR3 coding sequence is TGTGCCAGCAGCTTGGAGGCGAGGGGCGTGACAGATACGCAGTATTTT.

This clonotype has at least ten counts. V is TRBV20-1 and J is TRBJ1-1; 8 nucleotides line up with TRBD1. The CDR3 has 16 amino acids. V dropped 1 base and J dropped 1; count of bases not matched to a gene: 8. The V gene's germline CDR1 is DFQATT and CDR2 SNEGSKA (reference sequence). The CDR3 here is CSARVGRGPGNTEAFF. CDR3 sequence (DNA): TGCAGTGCTAGAGTAGGCAGGGGGCCTGGGAACACTGAAGCTTTCTTT.

This clonotype was recorded at least ten times. The chain carries TRBV5-1 and TRBJ2-3; D perhaps matches TRBD2 (6 bases). The germline V gene has CDR1 SGHRS and CDR2 YFSETQ. The CDR3 has 13 residues. V lost 7 bases and J lost 2, with 11 bases in between. The CDR3 reads CASGGGNTDTQYF. For the CDR3, the DNA is TGCGCCAGCGGCGGAGGGAACACAGATACGCAGTATTTT.

This clonotype was counted a few times. The V gene is TRBV7-2, the J gene TRBJ1-1; D is unclear. CDR1 SGHTA and CDR2 FQGNSA come from the germline V gene. V was cut by 5 bases and J by 6 bases, with 13 bases left in between. The CDR3 contains 13 residues. CDR3 amino acids: CASSRDIVSEAFF. The CDR3 DNA reads TGTGCCAGCAGCCGAGACATAGTCTCTGAAGCTTTCTTT.

This clonotype was observed many times. The J gene is TRBJ2-1, the V gene TRBV6-6, with D unclear. Per germline, CDR1 MNHNY and CDR2 SVGAGI (reference sequence). This CDR3 spans 11 amino acids. Trimming removed 6 bases from V and 7 bases from J, with 7 bases in between. The CDR3 protein is CASSLSNEQFF. CDR3 DNA sequence: TGTGCCAGCAGCCTTAGTAATGAGCAGTTCTTC.

This clonotype was detected many times. This chain links TRBV6-5 with TRBJ1-2; TRBD1 matches 10 bases. V gave up 0 bases and J gave up 8 bases; unmatched junction bases: 6. The CDR3 loop spans 15 amino acids. Germline CDR1 reads MNHEY; CDR2 reads SVGAGI. The CDR3 sequence is CASSYSSGTGVGYTF. The DNA of the CDR3 is TGTGCCAGCAGTTACTCGAGTGGGACAGGGGTCGGCTACACCTTC.

This clonotype was recorded at least ten times. The rearrangement links TRBV3-1 to TRBJ2-7; no clear D. Trimming shortened V by 3 bases and J by 4 bases, and 13 bases separated the two germline ends. The CDR3 totals 14 residues. In germline, CDR1 is LGHDT, CDR2 YNNKEL (reference sequence). CDR3 nucleotides: TGTGCCAGCAGCCATTCCAATGGGTTTTACGAGCAGTACTTC. It codes for CASSHSNGFYEQYF.

This clonotype was seen at least ten times. The rearrangement joins TRBV7-2 to TRBJ1-1, with a possible D match to TRBD1 (5 bases). This CDR3 is 12 amino acids long. Deletions cut 7 bases from V and 6 bases from J, with 12 bases between. Germline-derived CDR1 and CDR2 are SGHTA and FQGNSA. The CDR3 DNA reads as TGTGCCAGCACCGTAGGAGGGGCTGAAGCTTTCTTT. It codes for CASTVGGAEAFF. The full variable domain, with the rest looked up from reference TRBV7-2 and TRBJ1-1, is GAGVSQSPSNKVTEKGKDVELRCDPISGHTALYWYRQSLGQGLEFLIYFQGNSAPDKSGLPSDRFSAERTGGSVSTLTIQRTQQEDSAVYLCASTVGGAEAFFGQGTRLTVV.

The table lists this clonotype with many counts. The chain joins TRBV4-3 to TRBJ2-1; D not resolved. Germline-derived CDR1 and CDR2 are LGHNA and YSLEER. There are 16 residues in the CDR3. The V and J ends lost 0 bases and 4 bases respectively, with 13 bases between them. The CDR3 bases are TGCGCCAGCAGCCAAGATGGGATCGGGCGGTACAATGAGCAGTTCTTC. Translating gives CASSQDGIGRYNEQFF.

This clonotype came up many times. This chain connects TRBV29-1 to TRBJ1-2; D uncertain. Per the germline V gene, CDR1 is SQVTM and CDR2 is ANQGSEA. Trimming stripped 4 bases from V and 3 bases from J, with 9 bases between. The CDR3 has 12 residues. CDR3 sequence (DNA): TGCAGCGTTGGGGCCGGTGACTATGGCTACACCTTC. The encoded protein is CSVGAGDYGYTF. Full variable domain (remainder filled in from reference TRBV29-1 and TRBJ1-2): SAVISQKPSRDICQRGTSLTIQCQVDSQVTMMFWYRQQPGQSLTLIATANQGSEATYESGFVIDKFPISRPNLTFSTLTVSNMSPEDSSIYLCSVGAGDYGYTFGSGTRLTVV.

This clonotype has more than one count but fewer than ten. The chain employs TRBV5-1 and TRBJ2-6, with D unclear. This CDR3 comprises 15 residues. The germline CDR1 and CDR2 sequences are SGHRS and YFSETQ. The V end lost 1 base, the J end lost 4 bases, and 9 bases lay between the germline ends. The CDR3 DNA follows: TGCGCCAGCAGCTTGCTGGGTGGCGGGGCCAACGTCCTGACTTTC. Encoded protein: CASSLLGGGANVLTF.

This clonotype showed up many times. Here the CDR3 reads CASSQRLAGGAGGSGANVLTF. The CDR3 nucleotides read TGCGCCAGCAGCCAACGTCTCGCCGGGGGGGCCGGGGGCTCTGGGGCCAACGTCCTGACTTTC. The chain recombines TRBV4-1 with TRBJ2-6, with TRBD2 identical over 8 bases. V shed 2 bases and J 0 bases; nucleotides not matched to a gene: 15. The germline V gene has CDR1 MGHRA and CDR2 YSYEKL. The CDR3 covers 21 residues.

The J gene is TRBJ2-7, the V gene TRBV5-6, with D tentatively TRBD2 (5 bases). Germline assignment: CDR1 SGHDT and CDR2 YYEEEE. The CDR3 has 16 residues. Trimming left V 4 bases short and J 4 bases short, with 21 bases between. CDR3: CASSKGGFVGCYEQYF. CDR3 coding DNA: TGTGCCAGCAGCAAAGGAGGCTTTGTGGGGTGTTACGAGCAGTACTTC.

In this sample, this clonotype turned up many times. The gene calls are TRBV28 and TRBJ2-5; 14 nucleotides line up with TRBD2. Germline CDR1 MDHEN, CDR2 SYDVKM. CDR3 length: 17 residues. V shed 6 bases and J 7 bases; nucleotides not matched to a gene: 13. As DNA, the CDR3 is TGTGCCAGCAGGATCCGTCGACTAGCGGGGGGGTCGGGGACCCAGTACTTC. Protein sequence: CASRIRRLAGGSGTQYF.